Below, 4 T cell receptor beta chains from the same sample are listed, as sequenced in a study of blood T cell repertoires in COVID-19. Produced via immunoSEQ multiplex PCR; TCRdb's table is partial and in-frame only. Of some 150,000 clones in the sample, roughly 84% were seen once. Material: peripheral blood. The receptors come from a human donor with acute or convalescent COVID-19. The donor label of this sample is uncertain.

V usage is TRBV7-6 and J usage is TRBJ1-4; TRBD1 agrees at 7 bases. The V and J ends lost 1 base and 10 bases, in that order; junction bases with no gene match: 6. CDR1 and CDR2 from the germline V gene are SGHVS and FNYEAQ. The CDR3 extends over 14 amino acids. CDR3 nucleotide sequence: TGTGCCAGCAGCTTAGGGCAGGGGGAAGTAAAACTGTTTTTT. This codes for CASSLGQGEVKLFF. The full variable domain, with the rest looked up from reference TRBV7-6 and TRBJ1-4, is GAGVSQSPRYKVTKRGQDVALRCDPISGHVSLYWYRQALGQGPEFLTYFNYEAQQDKSGLPNDRFSAERPEGSISTLTIQRTEQRDSAMYRCASSLGQGEVKLFFGSGTQLSVL.

V usage is TRBV2 and J usage is TRBJ2-3; TRBD2 might be the D (6 bases). Germline V CDR1 and CDR2: SNHLY, FYNNEI. The CDR3 spans 15 residues. The germline V and J ends were trimmed by 4 bases and 1 base, with 12 bases remaining between them. The CDR3 nucleotides are TGTGCCAGCAGTGCCCGGGAGTCCGGCACAGATACGCAGTATTTT. Its translation: CASSARESGTDTQYF.

The V gene is TRBV13, the J gene TRBJ2-7; 11 positions match TRBD2. J lost 0 bases, V lost 1 base, and 2 bases had no gene match. Germline V CDR1 and CDR2: PRHDT, FYEKMQ (reference sequence). The CDR3 extends over 16 amino acids. The CDR3, as DNA: TGTGCCAGCAGCTTAGATAGCGGGGGGGCCTCCTACGAGCAGTACTTC. It specifies CASSLDSGGASYEQYF.

This rearrangement joins TRBV7-2 to TRBJ1-5; D might be TRBD1 (5 bases). The CDR3 has 18 residues. Per germline, CDR1 SGHTA and CDR2 FQGNSA. Trimming left V 5 bases short and J 4 bases short, with 24 bases between. CDR3 loop: CASSRPPGGGGLNQPQHF. The DNA for the CDR3 is TGTGCCAGCAGCCGGCCCCCTGGGGGGGGAGGACTTAATCAGCCCCAGCATTTT. The full variable domain, with the rest looked up from reference TRBV7-2 and TRBJ1-5, is GAGVSQSPSNKVTEKGKDVELRCDPISGHTALYWYRQSLGQGLEFLIYFQGNSAPDKSGLPSDRFSAERTGGSVSTLTIQRTQQEDSAVYLCASSRPPGGGGLNQPQHFGDGTRLSIL.